This is a list of T cell receptor beta chains from one sample in a study of shared clonotypes between healthy human individuals. Sequenced by immunoSEQ multiplex PCR; TCRdb stores in-frame clones only, minus some. This sample has more than 500,000 clones, with around 96% found just once. Sequenced input: naive CD4+ T cells sorted from blood. All receptors derive from a woman in her twenties or thirties in good health. The CDR3 runs from the conserved cysteine through the conserved F or W. The order of the fields is CDR3 protein, CDR3 DNA, D gene, clone size, V gene, J gene. A D gene is named only where the DNA matches it firmly. Clone size, where shown, is once, few, many, or a class for clones that have expanded.

cdr3_aa: CASSLDLLGTQYF; cdr3_nt: TGTGCCAGCAGTTTGGACTTATTGGGTACGCAGTATTTT; d_call: .; clone_size: .; v_call: TRBV27; j_call: TRBJ2-3
cdr3_aa: CASSLAFGTGLVYGYTF; cdr3_nt: TGCGCCAGCAGCTTGGCTTTTGGAACAGGGCTAGTCTATGGCTACACCTTC; d_call: .; clone_size: .; v_call: TRBV5-1; j_call: TRBJ1-2
cdr3_aa: CASGGGQAPFYGYTF; cdr3_nt: TGTGCCAGCGGCGGGGGGCAGGCGCCGTTCTATGGCTACACCTTC; d_call: .; clone_size: .; v_call: TRBV28; j_call: TRBJ1-2
cdr3_aa: CASSPTGHYGYTF; cdr3_nt: TGTGCCAGCAGTCCTACAGGGCACTATGGCTACACCTTC; d_call: .; clone_size: .; v_call: TRBV28; j_call: TRBJ1-2
cdr3_aa: CAISEDRGGNTIYF; cdr3_nt: TGTGCCATCAGTGAGGACAGGGGCGGAAACACCATATATTTT; d_call: TRBD1; clone_size: .; v_call: TRBV10-3; j_call: TRBJ1-3
cdr3_aa: CASSGQWRRHTGELFF; cdr3_nt: TGTGCCAGCAGCGGTCAGTGGAGGAGACACACCGGGGAGCTGTTTTTT; d_call: .; clone_size: once; v_call: TRBV7-8; j_call: TRBJ2-2
cdr3_aa: CASSLNPTSGQETQYF; cdr3_nt: TGTGCCAGCAGCTTAAATCCTACTAGCGGCCAAGAGACCCAGTACTTC; d_call: TRBD2; clone_size: .; v_call: TRBV7-2; j_call: TRBJ2-5
cdr3_aa: CASSLGVKETQYF; cdr3_nt: TGTGCCAGCAGCTTAGGAGTGAAAGAGACCCAGTACTTC; d_call: .; clone_size: .; v_call: TRBV7-9; j_call: TRBJ2-5
cdr3_aa: CASSLSRLGPLGQYF; cdr3_nt: TGTGCCAGCAGTTTAAGTCGTTTAGGTCCATTGGGGCAGTACTTC; d_call: .; clone_size: .; v_call: TRBV28; j_call: TRBJ2-7
cdr3_aa: CASSLYSNLNTGELFF; cdr3_nt: TGTGCCAGTAGTCTATACTCAAACTTAAACACCGGGGAGCTGTTTTTT; d_call: .; clone_size: .; v_call: TRBV19; j_call: TRBJ2-2
cdr3_aa: CASSSGPGANVLTF; cdr3_nt: TGTGCCAGCAGTTCAGGGCCTGGGGCCAACGTCCTGACTTTC; d_call: .; clone_size: .; v_call: TRBV28; j_call: TRBJ2-6
cdr3_aa: CASSFTQPLEQYF; cdr3_nt: TGTGCCAGCAGCTTCACCCAACCCCTCGAGCAGTACTTC; d_call: .; clone_size: .; v_call: TRBV7-2; j_call: TRBJ2-7
cdr3_aa: CASKAGQGSYGYTF; cdr3_nt: TGTGCCAGCAAAGCGGGACAGGGAAGCTATGGCTACACCTTC; d_call: TRBD1; clone_size: .; v_call: TRBV2; j_call: TRBJ1-2
cdr3_aa: CASSLTVPGAKNIQYF; cdr3_nt: TGCGCCAGCAGCTTGACCGTTCCCGGGGCCAAAAACATTCAGTACTTC; d_call: .; clone_size: .; v_call: TRBV5-1; j_call: TRBJ2-4
cdr3_aa: CASSQGADGVREPSGNTIYF; cdr3_nt: TGTGCCAGCAGCCAAGGGGCCGACGGCGTAAGGGAGCCCTCTGGAAACACCATATATTTT; d_call: .; clone_size: .; v_call: TRBV4-2; j_call: TRBJ1-3
cdr3_aa: CASSYGTGDYGYTF; cdr3_nt: TGTGCCAGCAGTTACGGGACAGGGGACTATGGCTACACCTTC; d_call: TRBD1; clone_size: .; v_call: TRBV6-5; j_call: TRBJ1-2
cdr3_aa: CASSYQLLGNEQFF; cdr3_nt: TGTGCCAGCAGTTACCAGTTGTTGGGGAATGAGCAGTTCTTC; d_call: .; clone_size: .; v_call: TRBV6-5; j_call: TRBJ2-1
cdr3_aa: CASSPGPERSEQYF; cdr3_nt: TGTGCCAGCAGCCCCGGTCCTGAGCGGAGCGAGCAGTACTTC; d_call: .; clone_size: .; v_call: TRBV28; j_call: TRBJ2-7
cdr3_aa: CASSLAWRGADTQYF; cdr3_nt: TGTGCCAGCAGTTTAGCCTGGAGGGGGGCAGATACGCAGTATTTT; d_call: .; clone_size: .; v_call: TRBV27; j_call: TRBJ2-3
cdr3_aa: CASSSGLEAYNEQFF; cdr3_nt: TGTGCCAGCAGTTCTGGACTAGAGGCCTACAATGAGCAGTTCTTC; d_call: TRBD2; clone_size: .; v_call: TRBV28; j_call: TRBJ2-1
cdr3_aa: CASSYSIPGGWEQYF; cdr3_nt: TGTGCCAGCAGTTACTCGATACCGGGAGGCTGGGAGCAGTACTTC; d_call: TRBD2; clone_size: .; v_call: TRBV6-5; j_call: TRBJ2-5
cdr3_aa: CASGRENGYTF; cdr3_nt: TGTGCCAGCGGGAGGGAGAATGGCTACACCTTC; d_call: .; clone_size: .; v_call: TRBV28; j_call: TRBJ1-2
cdr3_aa: CASNGGDGYTF; cdr3_nt: TGTGCCAGCAATGGAGGAGATGGCTACACCTTC; d_call: .; clone_size: .; v_call: TRBV25-1; j_call: TRBJ1-2
cdr3_aa: CASSLDPPGANQPQHF; cdr3_nt: TGTGCCAGCAGCTTAGACCCCCCAGGGGCCAATCAGCCCCAGCATTTT; d_call: .; clone_size: .; v_call: TRBV7-9; j_call: TRBJ1-5
cdr3_aa: CASSSDTGGSFYEQYF; cdr3_nt: TGCGCCAGCAGCTCGGACACAGGGGGCTCTTTCTACGAGCAGTACTTC; d_call: TRBD1; clone_size: once; v_call: TRBV5-1; j_call: TRBJ2-7
cdr3_aa: CASSELGLAGGAYEQYF; cdr3_nt: TGTGCCAGCAGTGAATTGGGACTAGCGGGAGGGGCCTACGAGCAGTACTTC; d_call: TRBD2; clone_size: .; v_call: TRBV2; j_call: TRBJ2-7
cdr3_aa: CASSLTSGSSYNEQFF; cdr3_nt: TGCGCCAGCAGCCTCACTAGCGGGAGCTCCTACAATGAGCAGTTCTTC; d_call: TRBD2; clone_size: .; v_call: TRBV5-1; j_call: TRBJ2-1
cdr3_aa: CASSSRDRGLFF; cdr3_nt: TGTGCCAGCAGCTCCCGGGACAGGGGGCTGTTTTTT; d_call: .; clone_size: .; v_call: TRBV21-1; j_call: TRBJ1-4
cdr3_aa: CASSTPGLAGDPTDTQYF; cdr3_nt: TGTGCCAGCAGTACACCGGGACTAGCGGGAGATCCCACAGATACGCAGTATTTT; d_call: TRBD2; clone_size: .; v_call: TRBV7-9; j_call: TRBJ2-3
cdr3_aa: CASSEVAGGWNEQFF; cdr3_nt: TGTGCCAGCAGTGAGGTAGCGGGAGGCTGGAATGAGCAGTTCTTC; d_call: TRBD2; clone_size: .; v_call: TRBV6-1; j_call: TRBJ2-1
cdr3_aa: CAWSVGRPLQTMNTEAFF; cdr3_nt: TGTGCCTGGAGTGTAGGTCGCCCTCTACAGACCATGAACACTGAAGCTTTCTTT; d_call: .; clone_size: .; v_call: TRBV30; j_call: TRBJ1-1
cdr3_aa: CASSSTTNRGRGETQYF; cdr3_nt: TGTGCCAGCAGTTCAACAACAAACAGGGGGCGCGGGGAGACCCAGTACTTC; d_call: TRBD1; clone_size: .; v_call: TRBV28; j_call: TRBJ2-5
cdr3_aa: CASSLRLYNEQFF; cdr3_nt: TGTGCCAGCAGCTTAAGGTTATACAATGAGCAGTTCTTC; d_call: .; clone_size: .; v_call: TRBV7-2; j_call: TRBJ2-1
cdr3_aa: CASSRGKNYGYTF; cdr3_nt: TGCGCCAGCAGCCGGGGGAAGAACTATGGCTACACCTTC; d_call: .; clone_size: .; v_call: TRBV4-1; j_call: TRBJ1-2
cdr3_aa: CASSEAPGGRNQPQHF; cdr3_nt: TGTGCCAGCAGTGAAGCCCCGGGGGGCCGGAATCAGCCCCAGCATTTT; d_call: .; clone_size: .; v_call: TRBV6-1; j_call: TRBJ1-5
cdr3_aa: CAWTAGGNTIYF; cdr3_nt: TGTGCCTGGACAGCGGGCGGAAACACCATATATTTT; d_call: .; clone_size: .; v_call: TRBV30; j_call: TRBJ1-3
cdr3_aa: CASSQEYYSGNTIYF; cdr3_nt: TGTGCCAGCAGCCAAGAGTACTACTCTGGAAACACCATATATTTT; d_call: .; clone_size: .; v_call: TRBV14; j_call: TRBJ1-3